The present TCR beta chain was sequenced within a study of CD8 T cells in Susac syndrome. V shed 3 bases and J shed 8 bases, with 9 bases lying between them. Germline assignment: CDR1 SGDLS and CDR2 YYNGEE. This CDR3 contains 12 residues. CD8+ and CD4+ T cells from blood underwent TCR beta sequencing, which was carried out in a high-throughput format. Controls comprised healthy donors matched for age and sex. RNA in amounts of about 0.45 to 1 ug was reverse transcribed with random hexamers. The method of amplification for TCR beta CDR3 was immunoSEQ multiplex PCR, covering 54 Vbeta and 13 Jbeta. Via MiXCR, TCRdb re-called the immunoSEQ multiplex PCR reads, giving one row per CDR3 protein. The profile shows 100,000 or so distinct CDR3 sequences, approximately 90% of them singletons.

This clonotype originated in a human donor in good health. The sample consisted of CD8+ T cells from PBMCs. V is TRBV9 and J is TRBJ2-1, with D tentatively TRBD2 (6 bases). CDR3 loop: CASSGPGDEQFF. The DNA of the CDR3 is TGTGCCAGCAGCGGGCCGGGGGATGAGCAGTTCTTC.